The clone carrying this T cell receptor beta chain was detected only once. Its antigen is not known. The PCR had 60 Vbeta and 13 Jbeta primers. The protocol was immunoSEQ multiplex PCR, while the TCRdb copy is restricted to in-frame clones and leaves out a portion. Of some 180,000 clones listed, just over 75% are singletons. The CDR3 is 14 amino acids. Germline lookup yields CDR1 MNHNS and CDR2 SASEGT. V gave up 7 bases and J gave up 5 bases, with 17 bases separating them. The source of the sample is a study of cytomegalovirus exposure and HLA in healthy donors. Study results and caveats: Presence/absence analyses rested on an assumption that sequencing depth was roughly uniform across donors. Using the classifier, cytomegalovirus status was reportedly diagnosed with high specificity and sensitivity.

This receptor was taken from a man aged 18 to 35 in good health and CMV-seronegative. Sequencing input: PBMCs. This chain uses TRBV6-1 with TRBJ1-1, with D unresolved. The CDR3 nucleotides read TGTGCCAGCACCACGGGGAGAGGGTGGACTGAAGCTTTCTTT. Its translation: CASTTGRGWTEAFF.